A selection of T cell receptor beta chains follows, all from one sample in a study of blood T cell repertoires in COVID-19. Produced via immunoSEQ multiplex PCR; TCRdb's table is partial and in-frame only. The data contain approximately 210,000 clones, around four fifths of them singletons. Sequenced sample: peripheral blood. These receptors were taken from a man aged 50 to 59 with active or convalescent COVID-19. The CDR3 runs from the conserved cysteine through the conserved F or W. The D gene is left open where the match is weak. The size field is filled for only some rows; it gives once, few, many or a size class.

TRBV6-5	-	TRBJ2-5	TRBD2	TGTGCCAGCAGTTCCCTCCGGGGGGGCCAAGAGACCCAGTACTTC	CASSSLRGGQETQYF
TRBV7-2	few	TRBJ2-7	TRBD1	TGTGCCAGCAGTAGACAGGGGACCTACGAGCAGTACTTC	CASSRQGTYEQYF
TRBV13	-	TRBJ2-7	TRBD2	TGTGCCAGCAGCTACTCCCGGGGGGACGAGCAGTACTTC	CASSYSRGDEQYF
TRBV5-4	-	TRBJ2-6	TRBD1	TGTGCCAGCAGTATCGGACAGGTGGGAGCCAACGTCCTGACTTTC	CASSIGQVGANVLTF
TRBV10-3	-	TRBJ2-1	TRBD2	TGTGCCATCAGTGGTAGCGGGGGGGTATCCTACAATGAGCAGTTCTTC	CAISGSGGVSYNEQFF
TRBV11-2	-	TRBJ2-1	-	TGTGCCAGCACCCTCTATCCCTACAATGAGCAGTTCTTC	CASTLYPYNEQFF
TRBV5-6	-	TRBJ1-2	TRBD1	TGTGCCAGCAGCCCGGGACAGATAGACTATGGCTACACCTTC	CASSPGQIDYGYTF
TRBV4-2	few	TRBJ2-7	-	TGTGCCAGCAGCCAAGATTCGGGACTCTACGAGCAGTACTTC	CASSQDSGLYEQYF
TRBV28	few	TRBJ1-1	-	TGTGCCAGCAGATCCTGGGGAGACATGAACACTGAAGCTTTCTTT	CASRSWGDMNTEAFF
TRBV9	-	TRBJ1-5	TRBD1	TGTGCCAGCAGCGTTGGACAGGGGGATCAGCCCCAGCATTTT	CASSVGQGDQPQHF
TRBV3-1/TRBV3-2	-	TRBJ2-1	TRBD2	TGTGCCAGCAGCCAATTAGCGGGACTCTACAATGAGCAGTTCTTC	CASSQLAGLYNEQFF
TRBV11-3	-	TRBJ2-5	TRBD2	TGTGCCAGCAGCTGGGGGACTAGCGGGAGAGGGGAGGGCCAAGAGACCCAGTACTTC	CASSWGTSGRGEGQETQYF
TRBV18	-	TRBJ2-7	-	TGTGCCAGCTCACCTGGGACTGCCTACGAGCAGTACTTC	CASSPGTAYEQYF
TRBV20-1	few	TRBJ1-2	-	TGCAGTGCTGCCGGGGATGGCTACACCTTC	CSAAGDGYTF
TRBV5-1	-	TRBJ2-7	TRBD2	TGCGCCAGCAGCTTGGAGTTAAGGGCTAGCGGGAGGCCCCTCGAGCAGTACTTC	CASSLELRASGRPLEQYF
TRBV15	-	TRBJ2-3	TRBD2	TGTGCCACCAGCAGAGGTGGGCCCCCACTAGCGGGATCGAGAGATACGCAGTATTTT	CATSRGGPPLAGSRDTQYF
TRBV3-1/TRBV3-2	-	TRBJ2-7	-	TGTGCCAGCAGCCAACGTCAGTTCCACGAGCAGTACTTC	CASSQRQFHEQYF
TRBV19	-	TRBJ2-1	-	TGTGCCAGCTCACGTAGAAGCTCCTACAATGAGCAGTTCTTC	CASSRRSSYNEQFF
TRBV14	-	TRBJ1-2	-	TGTGCCAGCAGCCCCTCAGGCAGTAACTATGGCTACACCTTC	CASSPSGSNYGYTF
TRBV2	-	TRBJ1-3	TRBD1	TGTGCCAGCAGTACCCTGACAGGGAGAGGAAACACCATATATTTT	CASSTLTGRGNTIYF
TRBV19	-	TRBJ2-5	-	TGTGCCAGTAGTATGCAGGGTAGCCAGACCCAGTACTTC	CASSMQGSQTQYF
TRBV19	-	TRBJ1-2	-	TGTGCCAGTAGTATAGCCGCAGGTGGCTACACCTTC	CASSIAAGGYTF
TRBV10-3	-	TRBJ1-6	-	TGTGCCATCAGTGATGACAAGGGGCGGAATTCACCCCTCCACTTT	CAISDDKGRNSPLHF
TRBV5-4	-	TRBJ2-1	TRBD1	TGTGCCAGCAGTGATCCGGGGACAGGGATTTCCAATGAGCAGTTCTTC	CASSDPGTGISNEQFF
TRBV6-5	-	TRBJ2-5	TRBD2	TGTGCCAGCAGAATGGAGGGGAGGGCGGGAGAGACCCAGTACTTC	CASRMEGRAGETQYF
TRBV7-2	once	TRBJ1-2	-	TGTGCCAGCAGCTTAATGTCTGTCGGGGAAGGCTACACCTTC	CASSLMSVGEGYTF
TRBV27	-	TRBJ2-7	-	TGTGCCAGCAGTATGACACCGACCTACGAGCAGTACTTC	CASSMTPTYEQYF
TRBV7-2	-	TRBJ1-1	TRBD1	TGTGCCAGCACCCCAACAGGGGGCTGGGGCACTGAAGCTTTCTTT	CASTPTGGWGTEAFF
TRBV6-5	-	TRBJ1-5	-	TGTGCCAGCAGTTCTACCCCAGGGGTAAATCAGCCCCAGCATTTT	CASSSTPGVNQPQHF
TRBV5-5	-	TRBJ1-3	-	TGTGCCAGCAGGGACTCCCGCTCTGGAAACACCATATATTTT	CASRDSRSGNTIYF
TRBV19	once	TRBJ2-2	-	TGTGCCAGTAGTATAGACCCGGACACCTTCACCGGGGAGCTGTTTTTT	CASSIDPDTFTGELFF
TRBV6-5	-	TRBJ2-7	-	TGTGCCAGCAGTTCCCGGGGGTACTACGAGCAGTACTTC	CASSSRGYYEQYF
TRBV7-9	-	TRBJ1-2	-	TGTGCCAGCAGCCAAGCGGGGACTCCTAACTATGGCTACACCTTC	CASSQAGTPNYGYTF
TRBV27	-	TRBJ2-3	-	TGTGCCGGGTTTGGAGCTGAGCCGCAGTATTTT	CAGFGAEPQYF
TRBV25-1	once	TRBJ2-7	-	TGTGCCAGCAGGAGAGAAGTTGGCGAGCAGTACTTC	CASRREVGEQYF
TRBV29-1	few	TRBJ2-7	TRBD1	TGCAGCGCGGGACAGAGCTACGAGCAGTACTTC	CSAGQSYEQYF
TRBV28	-	TRBJ2-7	-	TGTGCCAGCTATGCTACTCAGCGCGGCGAGCAGTACTTC	CASYATQRGEQYF
TRBV20-1	-	TRBJ1-1	TRBD1	TGCAGTGCTAGTAGGACAGGGGGGGTGAACACTGAAGCTTTCTTT	CSASRTGGVNTEAFF
TRBV9	-	TRBJ1-3	TRBD1	TGTGCCAGCAGCGTAGGGACAGGGGCTGGAAACACCATATATTTT	CASSVGTGAGNTIYF
TRBV5-1	-	TRBJ2-7	-	TGCGCCAGCAGCTCGGGGGAAAACGAGCAGTACTTC	CASSSGENEQYF
TRBV7-6	-	TRBJ2-5	TRBD2	TGTGCCAGCAGCTTAGCGCGGGAGAGGACCCGGGAGACCCAGTACTTC	CASSLARERTRETQYF
TRBV7-9	-	TRBJ2-2	TRBD1	TGTGCCAGCAGCTTAACAGACTGGACAGGCCAAACGGACACCGGGGAGCTGTTTTTT	CASSLTDWTGQTDTGELFF
TRBV5-1	-	TRBJ1-2	-	TGCGCCAGCAGCGCGGATAGGTATGGCTACACCTTC	CASSADRYGYTF